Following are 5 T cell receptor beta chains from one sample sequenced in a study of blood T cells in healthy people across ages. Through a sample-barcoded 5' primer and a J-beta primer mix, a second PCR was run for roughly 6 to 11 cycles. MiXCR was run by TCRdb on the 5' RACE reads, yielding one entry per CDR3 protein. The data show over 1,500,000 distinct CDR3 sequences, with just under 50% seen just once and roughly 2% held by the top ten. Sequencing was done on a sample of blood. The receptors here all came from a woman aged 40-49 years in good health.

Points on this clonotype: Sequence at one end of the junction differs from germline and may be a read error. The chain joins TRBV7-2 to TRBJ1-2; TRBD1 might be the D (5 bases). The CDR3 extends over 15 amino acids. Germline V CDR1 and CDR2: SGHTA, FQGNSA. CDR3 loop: CASSPTVGTNYVYTF. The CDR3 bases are TGTGCCAGCAGCCCTACCGTCGGGACCAACTATGTCTACACCTTC.

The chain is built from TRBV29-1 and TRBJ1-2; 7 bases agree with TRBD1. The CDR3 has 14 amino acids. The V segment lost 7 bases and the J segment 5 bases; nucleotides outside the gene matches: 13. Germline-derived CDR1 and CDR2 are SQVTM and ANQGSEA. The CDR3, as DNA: TGCAGCGCCCGAGTAGGGGGCGCGGGATATGGCTACACCTTC. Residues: CSARVGGAGYGYTF.

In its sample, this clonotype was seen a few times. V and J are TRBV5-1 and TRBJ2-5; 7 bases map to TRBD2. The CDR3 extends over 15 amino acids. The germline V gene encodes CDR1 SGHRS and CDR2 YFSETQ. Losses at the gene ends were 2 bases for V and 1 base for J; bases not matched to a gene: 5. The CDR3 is CASSFSAGVQETQYF. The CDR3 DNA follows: TGCGCCAGCAGCTTCAGTGCGGGGGTCCAAGAGACCCAGTACTTC.

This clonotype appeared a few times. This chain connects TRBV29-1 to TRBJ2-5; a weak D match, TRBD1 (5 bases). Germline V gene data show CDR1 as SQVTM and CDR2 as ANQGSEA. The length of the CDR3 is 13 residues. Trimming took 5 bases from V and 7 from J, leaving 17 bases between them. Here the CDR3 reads CSVLYRLTGTQYF. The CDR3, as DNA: TGCAGCGTTTTGTACAGGCTAACGGGGACCCAGTACTTC.

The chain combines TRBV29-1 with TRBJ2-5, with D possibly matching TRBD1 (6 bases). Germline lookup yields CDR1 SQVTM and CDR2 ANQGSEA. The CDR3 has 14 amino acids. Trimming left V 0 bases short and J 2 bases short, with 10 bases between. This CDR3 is CSVEDPDSQETQYF. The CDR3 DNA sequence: TGCAGCGTTGAAGATCCGGACAGTCAAGAGACCCAGTACTTC.